These T cell receptor beta chains were read from a single sample in a study of early T cells in non-severe SARS-CoV-2 infection. One entry per CDR3 protein results from TCRdb running MiXCR on the 5' RACE reads. The table lists tens of thousands of distinct CDR3 sequences, around 5.4% of them singletons. Sample: whole blood. The receptors come from an adult who was a healthcare worker with PCR-confirmed SARS-CoV-2 infection or an uninfected control (not recorded which). The CDR3 runs from the conserved cysteine through the conserved F or W.

J	V	CDR3
TRBJ2-3	TRBV3-1	CASSQALADTQYF
TRBJ1-5	TRBV28	CASSPPRKGQPQHF
TRBJ1-1	TRBV11-2	CASSFSGTEAFF
TRBJ2-2	TRBV7-6	CASSLDFYGSGELFF
TRBJ1-3	TRBV7-6	CASSLAGGPRFSGNTIYF
TRBJ1-4	TRBV10-1	CASSSAPGEKLFF
TRBJ2-1	TRBV5-1	CASSLDSGGAYNEQFF
TRBJ2-5	TRBV11-2	CASSLQLQETQYF
TRBJ2-1	TRBV20-1	CSARAPGGMDEQFF
TRBJ2-1	TRBV20-1	CSVPGLRPNEQFF
TRBJ2-1	TRBV2	CASSKASGSNEQFF
TRBJ2-7	TRBV7-2	CASSFLGDEQYF
TRBJ2-5	TRBV5-4	CASSTTGTEETQYF
TRBJ1-4	TRBV18	CASSRTGTSNEKLFF
TRBJ2-7	TRBV20-1	CSAGVGAGRHEQYF